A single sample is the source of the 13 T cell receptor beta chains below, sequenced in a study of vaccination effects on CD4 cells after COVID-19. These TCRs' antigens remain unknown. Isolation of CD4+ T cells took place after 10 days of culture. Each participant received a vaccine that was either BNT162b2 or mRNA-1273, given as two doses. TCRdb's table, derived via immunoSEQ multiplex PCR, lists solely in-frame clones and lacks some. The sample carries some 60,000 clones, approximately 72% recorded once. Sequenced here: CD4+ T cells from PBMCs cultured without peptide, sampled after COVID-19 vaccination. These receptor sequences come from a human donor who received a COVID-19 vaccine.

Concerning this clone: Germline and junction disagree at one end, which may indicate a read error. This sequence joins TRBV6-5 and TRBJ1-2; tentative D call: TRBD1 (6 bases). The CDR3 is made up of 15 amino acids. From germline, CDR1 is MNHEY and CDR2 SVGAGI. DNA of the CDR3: TGTGCCAGCAGTGACTCGGCAGGGGCGGTCTATGGCTACACCTTC. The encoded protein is CASSDSAGAVYGYTF.

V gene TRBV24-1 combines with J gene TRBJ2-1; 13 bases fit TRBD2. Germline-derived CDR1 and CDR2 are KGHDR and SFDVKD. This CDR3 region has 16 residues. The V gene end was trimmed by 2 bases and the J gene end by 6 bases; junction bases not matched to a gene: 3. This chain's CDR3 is CATSDSRTSGSNEQFF. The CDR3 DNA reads TGTGCCACCAGTGATTCCCGGACTAGCGGGAGCAATGAGCAGTTCTTC.

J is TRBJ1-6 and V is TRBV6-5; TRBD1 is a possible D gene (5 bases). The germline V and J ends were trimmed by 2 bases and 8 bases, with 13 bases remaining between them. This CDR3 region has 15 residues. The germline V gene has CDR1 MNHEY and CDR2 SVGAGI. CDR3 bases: TGTGCCAGCAGTTACAAGGGAAGAGGGGATTCACCCCTCCACTTT. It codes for CASSYKGRGDSPLHF.

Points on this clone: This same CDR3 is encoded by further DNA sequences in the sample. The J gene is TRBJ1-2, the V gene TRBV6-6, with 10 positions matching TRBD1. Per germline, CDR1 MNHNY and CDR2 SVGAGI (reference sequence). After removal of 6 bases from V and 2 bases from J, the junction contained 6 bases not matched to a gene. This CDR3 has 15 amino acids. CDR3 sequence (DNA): TGTGCCAGCAGGCTTCCGGGACAGGGGAACTATGGCTACACCTTC. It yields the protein CASRLPGQGNYGYTF.

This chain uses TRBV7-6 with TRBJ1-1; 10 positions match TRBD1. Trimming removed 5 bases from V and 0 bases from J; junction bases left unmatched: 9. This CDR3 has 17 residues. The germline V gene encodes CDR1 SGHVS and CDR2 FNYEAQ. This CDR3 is CASSQGQGILMNTEAFF. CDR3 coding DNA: TGTGCCAGCAGCCAGGGACAGGGGATACTCATGAACACTGAAGCTTTCTTT.

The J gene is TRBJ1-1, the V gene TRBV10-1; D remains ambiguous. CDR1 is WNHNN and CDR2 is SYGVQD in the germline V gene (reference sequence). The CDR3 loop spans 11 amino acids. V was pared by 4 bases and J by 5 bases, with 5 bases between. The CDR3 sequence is CASSVGTEAFF. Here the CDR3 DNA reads TGCGCCAGCAGTGTAGGAACTGAAGCTTTCTTT.

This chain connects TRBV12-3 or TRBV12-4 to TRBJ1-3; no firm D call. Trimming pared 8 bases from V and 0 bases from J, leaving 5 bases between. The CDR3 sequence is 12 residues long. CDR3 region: CASRSSGNTIYF. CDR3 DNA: TGTGCCAGCCGGAGCTCTGGAAACACCATATATTTT.

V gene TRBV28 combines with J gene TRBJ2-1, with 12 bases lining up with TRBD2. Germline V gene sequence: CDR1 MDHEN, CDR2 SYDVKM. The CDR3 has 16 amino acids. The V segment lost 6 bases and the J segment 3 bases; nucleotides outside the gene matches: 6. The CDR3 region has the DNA TGTGCCAGCAGCCGTGGACTAGCGGGGTACTACAATGAGCAGTTCTTC. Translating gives CASSRGLAGYYNEQFF.

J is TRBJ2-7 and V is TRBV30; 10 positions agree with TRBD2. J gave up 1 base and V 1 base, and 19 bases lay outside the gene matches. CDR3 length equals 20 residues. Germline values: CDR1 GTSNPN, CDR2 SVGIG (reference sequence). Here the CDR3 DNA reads TGTGCCTGGAGTGCCTCTCAACCTACTAGCGGGACCGACTGGTCCTACGAGCAGTACTTC. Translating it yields CAWSASQPTSGTDWSYEQYF.

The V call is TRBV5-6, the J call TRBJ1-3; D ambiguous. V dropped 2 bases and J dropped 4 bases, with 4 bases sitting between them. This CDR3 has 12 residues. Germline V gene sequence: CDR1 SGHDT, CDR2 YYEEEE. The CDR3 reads CASSFQGNTIYF. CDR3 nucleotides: TGTGCCAGCAGCTTTCAGGGAAACACCATATATTTT.

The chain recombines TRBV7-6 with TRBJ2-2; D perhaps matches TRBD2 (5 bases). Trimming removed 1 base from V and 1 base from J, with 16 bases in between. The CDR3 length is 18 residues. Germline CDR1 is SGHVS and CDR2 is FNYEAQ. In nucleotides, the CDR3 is TGTGCCAGCAGCTTAGGGGCGAGGGTGCAGCGGAACACCGGGGAGCTGTTTTTT. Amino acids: CASSLGARVQRNTGELFF.

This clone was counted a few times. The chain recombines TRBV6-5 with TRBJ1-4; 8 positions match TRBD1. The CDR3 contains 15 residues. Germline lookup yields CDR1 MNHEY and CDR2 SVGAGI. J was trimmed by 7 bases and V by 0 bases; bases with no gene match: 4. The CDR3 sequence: CASSYSTGASEKLFF. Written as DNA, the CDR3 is TGTGCCAGCAGTTACTCGACAGGGGCAAGTGAAAAACTGTTTTTT.

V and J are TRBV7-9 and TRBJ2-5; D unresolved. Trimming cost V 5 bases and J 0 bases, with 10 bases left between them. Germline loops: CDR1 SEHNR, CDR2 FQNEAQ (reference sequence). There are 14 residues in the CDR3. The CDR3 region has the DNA TGTGCCAGCAGCCTCCCTGCGTACCAAGAGACCCAGTACTTC. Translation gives CASSLPAYQETQYF.